A selection of T cell receptor beta chains follows, all from one sample in a study of somatic mutations in cytotoxic T cells in rheumatoid arthritis. Profiled with immunoSEQ multiplex PCR; TCRdb holds only in-frame clones, not every one. Of approximately 14,000 clones in the sample, approximately 74% were seen once. Sequencing input: CD8+ T cells sorted from blood. The source is an adult with rheumatoid arthritis. Both conserved end residues are part of each CDR3. Fields, in order: D gene, V gene, clone size, J gene, CDR3 protein, CDR3 DNA. D genes are given only for firm matches. Clone size, where shown, is once, few, many, or a class for clones that have expanded.

NA	TRBV28	NA	TRBJ1-4	CASKHPRDEKLFF	TGTGCCAGCAAACATCCTCGGGATGAAAAACTGTTTTTT
TRBD2	TRBV30	NA	TRBJ2-7	CAWSWGGDEQYF	TGTGCCTGGAGTTGGGGAGGGGACGAGCAGTACTTC
NA	TRBV6-5	NA	TRBJ2-7	CASSYGPTYEQYF	TGTGCCAGCAGTTACGGCCCCACCTACGAGCAGTACTTC
NA	TRBV27	few	TRBJ2-7	CASSLGAGASYEQYF	TGTGCCAGCAGTTTAGGGGCTGGGGCTTCCTACGAGCAGTACTTC
NA	TRBV9	NA	TRBJ1-1	CASSVGRSEAFF	TGTGCCAGCAGCGTAGGCAGGAGTGAAGCTTTCTTT
NA	TRBV28	NA	TRBJ2-7	CATEEMTAYEQYF	TGTGCCACCGAGGAAATGACAGCCTACGAGCAGTACTTC
NA	TRBV4-1	NA	TRBJ1-5	CASSQDGGYNQPQHF	TGCGCCAGCAGCCAAGATGGGGGGTACAATCAGCCCCAGCATTTT
NA	TRBV6-1	NA	TRBJ1-5	CATQGLNNQPQHF	TGTGCCACGCAGGGTCTGAACAATCAGCCCCAGCATTTT
NA	TRBV7-9	NA	TRBJ2-3	CASSAQIVTSTDTQYF	TGTGCCAGCAGCGCCCAAATAGTAACGAGCACAGATACGCAGTATTTT
NA	TRBV5-4	NA	TRBJ2-7	CASSLLVGSEQYF	TGTGCCAGCAGCTTATTAGTGGGAAGCGAGCAGTACTTC
TRBD1	TRBV2	NA	TRBJ2-3	CARWDRGTDTQYF	TGTGCCAGGTGGGACAGGGGGACGGATACGCAGTATTTT
NA	TRBV13	NA	TRBJ2-5	CASSLGGGGETQYF	TGTGCCAGCAGCTTAGGCGGGGGAGGAGAGACCCAGTACTTC
NA	TRBV7-2	NA	TRBJ2-2	CASRGEFRELFF	TGTGCCAGCAGGGGGGAATTCAGGGAGCTGTTTTTT
TRBD1	TRBV10-3	medium-sized	TRBJ2-3	CAISESPGTGITDTQYF	TGTGCCATCAGTGAGTCCCCCGGGACAGGGATAACAGATACGCAGTATTTT
NA	TRBV11-1	NA	TRBJ2-7	CASSSGTPALGQYF	TGTGCCAGCAGCTCAGGAACACCTGCCCTCGGGCAGTACTTC
TRBD1	TRBV7-9	NA	TRBJ2-1	CASSLGDRVSNEQFF	TGTGCCAGCAGCTTAGGGGACAGGGTCAGCAATGAGCAGTTCTTC
NA	TRBV28	NA	TRBJ1-4	CASSGTNKLFF	TGTGCCAGCAGTGGGACGAATAAACTGTTTTTT
NA	TRBV30	NA	TRBJ2-7	CAWSEQGISYEQYF	TGTGCCTGGAGTGAGCAGGGGATCTCCTACGAGCAGTACTTC
NA	TRBV6-6	once	TRBJ2-7	CASSYDIPNEQYF	TGTGCCAGCAGTTACGACATTCCCAACGAGCAGTACTTC
TRBD1	TRBV28	NA	TRBJ2-1	CASSLFFTGTGGHEQFF	TGTGCCAGCAGTTTATTCTTTACCGGGACAGGGGGCCATGAGCAGTTCTTC
NA	TRBV6-6	NA	TRBJ1-1	CASSPRQMNTEAFF	TGTGCCAGCAGTCCGCGACAGATGAACACTGAAGCTTTCTTT
NA	TRBV28	NA	TRBJ1-1	CASNRALNTEAFF	TGTGCCAGCAACAGGGCGCTGAACACTGAAGCTTTCTTT
TRBD1	TRBV27	NA	TRBJ1-2	CASSPGTGAPFNYGYTF	TGTGCCAGCAGCCCGGGGACAGGGGCCCCATTTAACTATGGCTACACCTTC
NA	TRBV5-4	once	TRBJ1-6	CASSPERLRGNSPLHF	TGTGCCAGCAGCCCCGAGCGTCTCCGGGGTAATTCACCCCTCCACTTT
TRBD1	TRBV27	NA	TRBJ2-7	CASKPGQGFYEQYF	TGTGCCAGCAAACCGGGACAGGGTTTTTACGAGCAGTACTTC
TRBD1	TRBV29-1	NA	TRBJ1-2	CSVVAGTGGTWGYTF	TGCAGCGTTGTCGCGGGGACAGGGGGCACCTGGGGCTACACCTTC
TRBD2	TRBV4-2	few	TRBJ2-2	CASSPGLGDTGELFF	TGTGCCAGCAGCCCGGGACTAGGGGACACCGGGGAGCTGTTTTTT
NA	TRBV15	NA	TRBJ1-4	CATSREGDGEKLFF	TGTGCCACCAGCAGAGAGGGGGATGGAGAAAAACTGTTTTTT
NA	TRBV21-1	NA	TRBJ2-7	CASSNLLKTSPYEQYF	TGTGCCAGCAGCAACCTACTGAAAACATCCCCCTACGAGCAGTACTTC
NA	TRBV2	few	TRBJ2-7	CASSEYEQYF	TGTGCCAGCAGTGAATACGAGCAGTACTTC
NA	TRBV7-8	NA	TRBJ1-1	CASSLRANTEAFF	TGTGCCAGCAGCTTAAGGGCGAACACTGAAGCTTTCTTT
TRBD2	TRBV7-8	NA	TRBJ2-5	CASSYIAGGPGTQYF	TGTGCCAGCAGCTACATAGCGGGGGGGCCAGGGACCCAGTACTTC
TRBD1	TRBV27	NA	TRBJ2-1	CASSTPGQTIYNEQFF	TGTGCCAGCAGTACACCGGGACAGACGATATACAATGAGCAGTTCTTC
NA	TRBV9	NA	TRBJ1-1	CASSANGGGRLGAFF	TGTGCCAGCAGCGCCAATGGGGGCGGTAGGTTGGGAGCTTTCTTT
NA	TRBV30	NA	TRBJ1-6	CAWTLNSPLHF	TGTGCCTGGACTCTCAATTCACCCCTCCACTTT
NA	TRBV4-2	NA	TRBJ2-5	CASSQEFGTPETQYF	TGTGCCAGCAGCCAAGAATTTGGGACCCCAGAGACCCAGTACTTC
NA	TRBV6-5	NA	TRBJ1-2	CASSYGYSHPEGYTF	TGTGCCAGCAGTTACGGCTATAGCCACCCAGAAGGCTACACCTTC
NA	TRBV4-2	NA	TRBJ2-4	CASSQGAGVAKNIQYF	TGTGCCAGCAGCCAAGGGGCAGGGGTAGCCAAAAACATTCAGTACTTC
NA	TRBV14	NA	TRBJ1-5	CASSQDRRGPQHF	TGTGCCAGCAGCCAAGACAGGAGGGGGCCCCAGCATTTT
TRBD2	TRBV27	few	TRBJ2-7	CASSLTPGLAYEQYF	TGTGCCAGCAGTTTAACGCCGGGACTAGCGTACGAGCAGTACTTC
TRBD2	TRBV27	NA	TRBJ2-5	CASTSFGGSQYF	TGTGCCAGCACCTCCTTCGGGGGGTCCCAGTACTTC
TRBD1	TRBV4-2	NA	TRBJ1-2	CASSPDRAGANYGYTF	TGTGCCAGCAGCCCCGACAGGGCGGGGGCTAACTATGGCTACACCTTC
NA	TRBV19	few	TRBJ2-7	CASSAGSTYEQYF	TGTGCCAGTAGTGCCGGGTCCACCTACGAGCAGTACTTC
TRBD1	TRBV28	NA	TRBJ2-7	CASSFSPGGPYEQYF	TGTGCCAGCAGTTTCTCACCAGGGGGACCCTACGAGCAGTACTTC
NA	TRBV6-5	once	TRBJ2-2	CASSYSVTGELFF	TGTGCCAGCAGTTACTCGGTCACCGGGGAGCTGTTTTTT
TRBD1	TRBV9	NA	TRBJ1-5	CASSVEGQGNQPQHF	TGTGCCAGCAGCGTAGAGGGACAGGGCAATCAGCCCCAGCATTTT
NA	TRBV7-9	once	TRBJ1-2	CASSKGPSGPNYGYTF	TGTGCCAGCAGCAAAGGACCAAGTGGGCCAAACTATGGCTACACCTTC
NA	TRBV11-3	NA	TRBJ2-1	CASSTRTDTTPYNEQFF	TGTGCCAGCAGCACAAGGACGGATACCACTCCTTACAATGAGCAGTTCTTC
NA	TRBV30	NA	TRBJ1-5	CAWSVLGSVNQPQHF	TGTGCCTGGAGTGTACTAGGGAGTGTGAATCAGCCCCAGCATTTT
NA	TRBV30	NA	TRBJ1-1	CAWSAGVNTEAFF	TGTGCCTGGAGTGCGGGGGTAAACACTGAAGCTTTCTTT
NA	TRBV19	NA	TRBJ1-1	CASSILPNTEAFF	TGTGCCAGTAGTATCCTCCCTAACACTGAAGCTTTCTTT
NA	TRBV30	NA	TRBJ1-1	CAWSANVNTEAFF	TGTGCCTGGAGTGCCAACGTCAACACTGAAGCTTTCTTT
TRBD2	TRBV4-1	few	TRBJ2-7	CASSPLGSGGSYEQYF	TGCGCCAGCAGCCCACTCGGGAGCGGGGGGTCCTACGAGCAGTACTTC